The clone carrying this TCR beta chain was found a few times. The data derive from a study of T-cell reconstitution after alpha-beta-depleted transplantation in children. The CDR3 covers 12 residues. V was pared by 7 bases and J by 2 bases, with 5 bases of the junction left unmatched. Per germline, CDR1 SQVTM and CDR2 ANQGSEA. Unique molecular identifiers featured in how the TCRbeta library was prepared. MiXCR, run by TCRdb on the PCR reads, gives a single entry per CDR3 protein. The sample has about 690,000 distinct CDR3 sequences, over 15% seen once. Material: PBMCs from the stem cell graft donor, obtained from the stem cell graft. This TCR derives from a human donor who donated a stem cell graft to a child with acute myeloid leukemia. This chain uses TRBV29-1 with TRBJ2-7; 7 positions agree with TRBD1. The CDR3, as DNA: TGCAGCGCCCGGGACAGCGCCTACGAGCAGTACTTC. Amino acids: CSARDSAYEQYF.